Shown below are 14 T cell receptor beta chains from a single sample sequenced in a study of metastatic and nonmetastatic thyroid tumors. MiXCR reprocessed the PCR reads for TCRdb. The table shows some 11,000 clones, with around a fifth occurring only once. Ahead of thyroid surgery, no patient had received treatment of any kind. Specimen: adjacent normal tissue. The receptor source for this set is a female donor with papillary thyroid cancer or a benign thyroid nodule (not recorded which). Some clones in this sample may be carry-over from other donors' samples.

The chain employs TRBV30 and TRBJ1-1; a possible D gene is TRBD1 (5 bases). Looked up from germline, CDR1 is GTSNPN and CDR2 is SVGIG (reference sequence). The CDR3 totals 12 residues. With 2 bases removed from V and 8 bases from J, the gap between germline ends came to 12 bases. This chain's CDR3 is CAWSPRDGEAFF. The CDR3 nucleotides read TGTGCCTGGAGTCCCCGGGACGGAGAAGCTTTCTTT.

This clone was seen at least ten times. This chain uses TRBV7-2 with TRBJ2-7; 7 nucleotides match TRBD1. With 1 base clipped from V and 0 bases from J, the junction kept 3 bases outside the gene matches. The CDR3 contains 15 residues. Germline loops: CDR1 SGHTA, CDR2 FQGNSA. The CDR3 region has the DNA TGTGCCAGCAGCTTAGGGACAGGCTTCTCCTACGAGCAGTACTTC. This sequence encodes CASSLGTGFSYEQYF. The full variable domain, with the rest looked up from reference TRBV7-2 and TRBJ2-7, is GAGVSQSPSNKVTEKGKDVELRCDPISGHTALYWYRQSLGQGLEFLIYFQGNSAPDKSGLPSDRFSAERTGGSVSTLTIQRTQQEDSAVYLCASSLGTGFSYEQYFGPGTRLTVT.

A few counts support this clone. The junction does not match germline at one end; this may be a read error. V and J are TRBV6-1 and TRBJ1-4; D not certain. Germline assignment: CDR1 MNHNS and CDR2 SASEGT. There are 14 residues in the CDR3. The CDR3 here is CASTIGRANEELFF. The CDR3 DNA reads TGTGCCAGCACCATAGGGAGGGCAAATGAAGAACTGTTTTTT.

This clone was counted many times. The same CDR3 arises from other DNA sequences in this sample as well. This rearrangement joins TRBV7-2 to TRBJ2-2; no reliable D call. The germline V gene encodes CDR1 SGHTA and CDR2 FQGNSA. This CDR3 is built from 12 residues. Trimming took off 3 bases at V and 1 base at J, with 0 bases between the two ends. The CDR3 protein is CASSLNTGELFF. The DNA for the CDR3 is TGTGCCAGCAGCTTGAACACCGGGGAGCTGTTTTTT.

Regarding this clone: One end of the junction does not line up with germline, which may come from a read error. V gene TRBV10-3 combines with J gene TRBJ2-3; TRBD2 is a possible D gene (6 bases). In germline, CDR1 is ENHRY, CDR2 SYGVKD. The CDR3 is made up of 16 amino acids. This chain's CDR3 is CAIDGGVGSCTYTQYF. In DNA, the CDR3 is TGTGCCATCGACGGCGGGGTGGGGTCGTGCACATATACGCAGTATTTT.

On this clone: This may arise from a read error, as a much more abundant clone is one base away. Other DNA sequences from this sample encode an identical CDR3 as well. CDR3 residues: CSAEQGARETQYF. CDR3 in DNA: TGTAGCGCAGAACAGGGGGCCCGAGAGACCCAGTACTTC. The gene calls are TRBV29-1 and TRBJ2-5; 9 positions agree with TRBD1. The V gene's germline CDR1 is SQVTM and CDR2 ANQGSEA. This CDR3 is 13 amino acids long.

By proportion, this clone is medium-sized. This chain joins TRBV27 and TRBJ2-1, with D unclear. This CDR3 is 13 amino acids long. Trimming took 3 bases from V and 4 from J, leaving 7 bases between them. Germline V lookup: CDR1 MNHEY, CDR2 SMNVEV (reference sequence). This CDR3 is CASSLTEYNEQFF. In nucleotides, the CDR3 is TGTGCCAGCAGTTTGACGGAATACAATGAGCAGTTCTTC.

A few counts support this clone. The rearrangement joins TRBV19 to TRBJ1-5; TRBD1 is a possible D gene (5 bases). Trimming took 10 bases from V and 3 from J, leaving 13 bases between them. Germline values: CDR1 LNHDA, CDR2 SQIVND (reference sequence). The CDR3 loop spans 13 amino acids. CDR3 region: CATLDIPNQPQHF. In nucleotides, the CDR3 is TGTGCCACCTTGGACATACCCAATCAGCCCCAGCATTTT.

This clone counts as medium-sized. The V gene is TRBV7-2, the J gene TRBJ1-3, with a weak D call TRBD1 (5 bases). The CDR3 covers 14 residues. V lost 5 bases to trimming and J lost 8 bases, with 16 bases between them. Germline V gives CDR1 SGHTA, CDR2 FQGNSA. Here the CDR3 reads CASSPRAGQDTIYF. Written as DNA, the CDR3 is TGTGCCAGCAGCCCAAGGGCAGGGCAGGACACCATATATTTT.

By share of the sample, this clone is medium-sized. V usage is TRBV28 and J usage is TRBJ1-2; 10 nucleotides agree with TRBD1. The CDR3 spans 14 residues. The germline V gene encodes CDR1 MDHEN and CDR2 SYDVKM. V lost 7 bases, J lost 3 bases, and 5 bases stayed unmatched. CDR3 sequence (DNA): TGTGCCAGCACTCCCGGGACAGGGGACTATGGCTACACCTTC. Its translation is CASTPGTGDYGYTF.

Worth noting for this clone: Given a much more abundant clone one base away, this may be a read error. The CDR3 carries no conserved terminal phenylalanine or tryptophan, so it likely arises from a read error. V gene TRBV5-4 combines with J gene TRBJ2-1; D is possibly TRBD2 (6 bases). The germline V gene has CDR1 SGHNT and CDR2 YYREEE (reference sequence). The length of the CDR3 is 14 residues. Trimming took 1 base from V and 9 from J, leaving 14 bases between them. The chain's CDR3 is CASSLYWTKGEQFS. CDR3 nucleotide sequence: TGTGCCAGCAGCTTGTATTGGACTAAGGGTGAGCAGTTCTCC.

Only a few counts were recorded for this clone. Mismatch with germline at one junction end may stem from a read error. The rearrangement uses TRBV24-1 and TRBJ2-3; the D gene is possibly TRBD2 (5 bases). Germline CDR1 is KGHDR and CDR2 is SFDVKD. The CDR3 is 13 amino acids. CDR3 sequence (DNA): TGTGTCACCAGTGATGCTAGCACATATACGCAGTATTTT. Protein product: CVTSDASTYTQYF.

This clone was counted a few times. CDR3 nucleotides: TGTGCCAGCAGTCCCGAGACTAGCGGGATTTACAATGAGCAGTTCTTC. It encodes CASSPETSGIYNEQFF. The chain links TRBV5-6 to TRBJ2-1, with 11 bases aligning to TRBD2. After removal of 5 bases from V and 4 bases from J, the junction contained 8 bases not matched to a gene. Germline loops: CDR1 SGHDT, CDR2 YYEEEE. The CDR3 is 16 residues long. The entire variable domain, with the rest obtained from reference TRBV5-6 and TRBJ2-1, is as follows: DAGVTQSPTHLIKTRGQQVTLRCSPKSGHDTVSWYQQALGQGPQFIFQYYEEEERQRGNFPDRFSGHQFPNYSSELNVNALLLGDSALYLCASSPETSGIYNEQFFGPGTRLTVL.

The sample holds many counts of this clone. The chain employs TRBV9 and TRBJ2-5, with D uncertain. This CDR3 is built from 14 residues. The germline CDR1 and CDR2 sequences are SGDLS and YYNGEE. Deletions cut 3 bases from V and 1 base from J, with 10 bases between. In DNA, the CDR3 is TGTGCCAGCAGCGAAGACCTGGGCCAAGAGACCCAGTACTTC. Translation gives CASSEDLGQETQYF.